These 13 T cell receptor beta chains came from one sample sequenced in a study of cytomegalovirus exposure and HLA in healthy donors (dated by TCRdb to 2016 to 2017). Preparation of the library involved the immunoSEQ multiplex PCR assay. TCRdb obtained this table from immuneACCESS and retained in-frame rearrangements with V and J assigned. These tables miss some clones; where compared with another copy, unresolved V genes account for less than half of the shortfall, and the remainder is unexplained. The sample table lists some 100,000 clones, roughly 83% of them with a count of one. The biggest ten clones account for around 5.1% of the sample. The specimen sequenced was PBMCs. The receptors were sampled from a man aged 18 to 30 in good health and CMV-seronegative.

The V gene is TRBV7-9, the J gene TRBJ1-4; 7 positions match TRBD1. J lost 14 bases, V lost 1 base, and 1 base had no gene match. Germline V gene sequence: CDR1 SEHNR, CDR2 FQNEAQ (reference sequence). CDR3 length: 11 residues. The CDR3 nucleotides are TGTGCCAGCAGCTTAGAGGGGGCTCTGTTTTTT. This sequence encodes CASSLEGALFF.

V gene TRBV2 combines with J gene TRBJ1-1, with D possibly TRBD1 on 6 matching bases. V lost 7 bases to trimming and J lost 5 bases, with 23 bases between them. Germline values: CDR1 SNHLY, CDR2 FYNNEI. The CDR3 loop spans 16 amino acids. The CDR3 loop is CASTSFGGASWTEAFF. In DNA, the CDR3 is TGTGCCAGCACGAGTTTTGGGGGCGCGAGTTGGACTGAAGCTTTCTTT.

The chain employs TRBV18 and TRBJ2-5, with D perhaps TRBD1 (6 bases). The CDR3 has 14 amino acids. The germline V gene has CDR1 KGHSH and CDR2 LQKENI. Trimming cost V 3 bases and J 5 bases, with 13 bases left between them. The CDR3 region has the DNA TGTGCCAGCTCACCGGGGGCAGGCCACGAGACCCAGTACTTC. It encodes CASSPGAGHETQYF.

The CDR3 loop reads CASSQWNTEAFF. CDR3 in DNA: TGCGCCAGCAGTCAGTGGAACACTGAAGCTTTCTTT. The chain employs TRBV5-1 and TRBJ1-1; D gene uncertain. Germline V gene data show CDR1 as SGHRS and CDR2 as YFSETQ. The CDR3 has 12 amino acids. Trimming shortened V by 5 bases and J by 1 base, and 6 bases separated the two germline ends.

This clone was counted a single time. The V and J genes are TRBV5-1 and TRBJ1-4, with 9 bases matching TRBD1. CDR3 length: 15 residues. J gave up 5 bases and V 0 bases, and 2 bases lay outside the gene matches. The germline V gene has CDR1 SGHRS and CDR2 YFSETQ. The chain's CDR3 is CASSLEGTGNEKLFF. As DNA, the CDR3 is TGCGCCAGCAGCTTGGAAGGGACAGGGAATGAAAAACTGTTTTTT.

The chain recombines TRBV19 with TRBJ2-7, with D possibly matching TRBD1 (7 bases). V gave up 3 bases and J gave up 7 bases, with 10 bases separating them. CDR1 and CDR2 (germline): LNHDA, SQIVND (reference sequence). CDR3 length: 12 residues. CDR3 in amino acids: CASSIPGGEQYF. As DNA, the CDR3 is TGTGCCAGTAGTATCCCAGGGGGGGAGCAGTACTTC.

This clone appeared a few times. The chain recombines TRBV6-4 with TRBJ2-1; 8 bases line up with TRBD2. Trimming took 5 bases from V and 3 from J; bases not matched to a gene: 3. CDR1 MRHNA and CDR2 SNTAGT come from the germline V gene. There are 14 residues in the CDR3. This chain's CDR3 is CASSSSGSYNEQFF. The CDR3 DNA reads as TGTGCCAGCAGTTCAAGCGGGAGCTACAATGAGCAGTTCTTC.

The chain has TRBV13 and TRBJ1-6; D unresolved. Per germline, CDR1 PRHDT and CDR2 FYEKMQ (reference sequence). The CDR3 runs 13 residues. V gave up 7 bases and J gave up 8 bases, with 12 bases separating them. In DNA form, the CDR3 reads TGTGCCAGCACATTGTGGGGAGATTCACCCCTCCACTTT. It yields the protein CASTLWGDSPLHF.

The V gene is TRBV7-2, the J gene TRBJ2-1; D is possibly TRBD2 (5 bases). CDR1 is SGHTA and CDR2 is FQGNSA in the germline V gene. CDR3 size: 17 residues. V was trimmed by 0 bases and J by 4 bases, leaving 16 bases between them. The CDR3 spells CASSLASSPTGYNEQFF. In nucleotides, the CDR3 is TGTGCCAGCAGCTTAGCCAGCTCTCCGACGGGATACAATGAGCAGTTCTTC.

CDR3 protein: CASSHGQGRDEQYF. The CDR3 coding sequence is TGCGCCAGCAGTCATGGACAGGGAAGAGACGAGCAGTACTTC. The chain is built from TRBV5-1 and TRBJ2-7; 8 positions match TRBD1. Germline assignment: CDR1 SGHRS and CDR2 YFSETQ. After removal of 5 bases from V and 5 bases from J, the junction contained 9 bases not matched to a gene. The CDR3 spans 14 residues.

This chain links TRBV7-9 with TRBJ2-7; 7 bases fit TRBD1. CDR1 and CDR2 from the germline V gene are SEHNR and FQNEAQ (reference sequence). Trimming removed 4 bases from V and 4 bases from J; junction bases left unmatched: 10. This CDR3 is 15 amino acids long. For the CDR3, the DNA is TGTGCCAGCAGCTCCCCCGGGACAGAGGGGTACGAGCAGTACTTC. Amino acids: CASSSPGTEGYEQYF.

V is TRBV4-2 and J is TRBJ1-2; 7 bases agree with TRBD1. The CDR3 consists of 16 residues. The V gene's germline CDR1 is LGHNA and CDR2 YNFKEQ. Losses at the gene ends were 0 bases for V and 1 base for J; bases not matched to a gene: 5. The CDR3 reads CASSQETGQSNYGYTF. The CDR3 DNA reads as TGTGCCAGCAGCCAAGAGACGGGACAGAGTAACTATGGCTACACCTTC.

The rearrangement joins TRBV9 to TRBJ1-5; weak D call: TRBD1 (6 bases). The CDR3 extends over 15 amino acids. Germline V CDR1 and CDR2: SGDLS, YYNGEE. The V end was cut by 0 bases, the J end by 6 bases, with 13 bases between. CDR3 DNA sequence: TGTGCCAGCAGCGTAGTTGGTAGCAGGGGTCAGCCCCAGCATTTT. This codes for CASSVVGSRGQPQHF.